This TCR beta chain was identified in a study of shared clonotypes between healthy human individuals. Study summary: CD4 naive and CD4 memory each took three plates per donor, while CD8 naive took two and CD8 memory one.

Trimming shortened V by 3 bases and J by 11 bases, and 10 bases separated the two germline ends. CDR3 size: 12 residues. The germline CDR1 and CDR2 sequences are LNHDA and SQIVND (reference sequence). Profiling relied on immunoSEQ multiplex PCR, and the TCRdb table lists in-frame clones only, not all of them. The sample consists of fewer than 1.6 million clones, approximately 98.5% of them appearing once. The rearrangement links TRBV19 to TRBJ1-4, with D uncertain. Sequenced material: naive CD4+ T cells sorted from blood. Noted subset: CD45RA+ positively selected. This clonotype was sampled from a man in his thirties or forties in good health. CDR3 sequence reads: CASSMEGWKLFF. In nucleotides, the CDR3 is TGTGCCAGTAGTATGGAGGGATGGAAACTGTTTTTT.